Listed here are 14 T cell receptor beta chains from one sample, sequenced in a study of spatial heterogeneity in lung cancer (dated by TCRdb to the late 2010s). The sample's time point label, decoded: sample taken at primary tumor resection. Whole RNA extracted from tumor and nontumor lung tissue, or from cryopreserved PBMC samples, was used for TCR sequencing without cell sorting. The library was generated by 5' RACE. Sequencing was performed on a NextSeq 500. TCRdb took the public reads, trimmed them with fastp at Q25, ran MiXCR for clone calling and kept in-frame beta chains. Rows are unified per CDR3 protein, each entry keeping the most common DNA and genes. Present in this sample are 12,000 or so distinct CDR3 sequences, over 11% of which were seen just once. The top ten clonotypes cover roughly 2.6% of the sample. Sequences were derived from PBMCs, sampled at surgery. The receptors here all came from a female donor with early-stage non-small cell lung cancer.

By share, this clonotype counts as medium-sized. The chain uses TRBV11-2 and TRBJ1-2; no firm D call. Trimming stripped 5 bases from V and 6 bases from J, with 16 bases between. The CDR3 totals 14 residues. Germline values: CDR1 SGHAT, CDR2 FQNNGV. The CDR3 nucleotides read TGTGCCAGCAGCCTAGGCCTACTTCTCGATGGCTACACCTTC. It translates to CASSLGLLLDGYTF.

This clonotype was detected only once. The V call is TRBV24-1, the J call TRBJ1-5; D call uncertain. Between the trimmed V and J ends, which lost 9 bases and 4 bases, there was a span of 12 bases. CDR1 is KGHDR and CDR2 is SFDVKD in the germline V gene. The CDR3 consists of 13 residues. CDR3 region: CATRGSGNQPQHF. As DNA, the CDR3 is TGTGCCACCCGAGGGTCGGGGAATCAGCCCCAGCATTTT.

This clonotype was observed at least ten times. This rearrangement joins TRBV20-1 to TRBJ2-1, with 8 nucleotides matching TRBD2. The CDR3 has 14 amino acids. Germline CDR1 is DFQATT and CDR2 is SNEGSKA (reference sequence). J gave up 2 bases and V 3 bases, and 3 bases lay outside the gene matches. CDR3 in DNA: TGCAGTGCTAGGAAGGGACTAGCCTACAATGAGCAGTTCTTC. Encoded protein: CSARKGLAYNEQFF.

This clonotype was picked up many times. The V and J genes are TRBV3-1 and TRBJ1-1, with D possibly being TRBD1 (6 bases). The CDR3 spans 13 residues. The V gene's germline CDR1 is LGHDT and CDR2 YNNKEL (reference sequence). Trimming took 3 bases from V and 7 from J, leaving 12 bases between them. The CDR3 is CASSHNRVGEAFF. In nucleotides, the CDR3 is TGTGCCAGCAGCCACAACAGGGTTGGTGAAGCTTTCTTT.

This clonotype was recorded many times. This chain connects TRBV5-1 to TRBJ2-7, with TRBD2 as a possible D gene (5 bases). The CDR3 spans 15 residues. Trimming removed 0 bases from V and 3 bases from J, with 13 bases in between. The V gene's germline CDR1 is SGHRS and CDR2 YFSETQ. The CDR3 DNA reads as TGCGCCAGCAGCTTGGCCTTTGGGAGCATCTACGAGCAGTACTTC. Protein product: CASSLAFGSIYEQYF.

This clonotype is deemed medium-sized. This rearrangement joins TRBV7-9 to TRBJ1-3, with D perhaps matching TRBD1 (5 bases). Trimming removed 5 bases from V and 0 bases from J, with 17 bases in between. The CDR3 sequence is 17 residues long. Germline V gene sequence: CDR1 SEHNR, CDR2 FQNEAQ (reference sequence). CDR3 residues: CASSPHGGASSGNTIYF. In DNA, the CDR3 is TGTGCCAGCAGCCCACATGGGGGTGCGAGCTCTGGAAACACCATATATTTT.

The rearrangement uses TRBV28 and TRBJ1-4, with 8 bases matching TRBD1. This CDR3 is 12 amino acids long. The V gene's germline CDR1 is MDHEN and CDR2 SYDVKM. Trimming took 5 bases from V and 10 from J; bases not matched to a gene: 3. CDR3 sequence (DNA): TGTGCCAGCAGTGTACAGGGGGGAAAACTGTTTTTT. This codes for CASSVQGGKLFF.

This clonotype is medium-sized by share. This chain connects TRBV25-1 to TRBJ2-7; D is perhaps TRBD1 (6 bases). The CDR3 spans 15 residues. Germline CDR1 MGHDK, CDR2 SYGVNS. V was trimmed by 4 bases and J by 5 bases, leaving 18 bases between them. As DNA, the CDR3 is TGTGCCAGCAGTGTTTCACTGGGACATATCGACGAGCAGTACTTC. It encodes CASSVSLGHIDEQYF.

The chain employs TRBV29-1 and TRBJ1-2; weak D call: TRBD1 (5 bases). V lost 6 bases, J lost 2 bases, and 16 bases lay in between. The CDR3 covers 14 residues. The germline gives CDR1 SQVTM, CDR2 ANQGSEA. CDR3 sequence: CSVSRQSPNYGYTF. DNA for the CDR3: TGCAGCGTGTCCAGACAGTCCCCAAACTATGGCTACACCTTC. Using reference TRBV29-1 and TRBJ1-2 for the parts outside the CDR3, the full variable domain is SAVISQKPSRDICQRGTSLTIQCQVDSQVTMMFWYRQQPGQSLTLIATANQGSEATYESGFVIDKFPISRPNLTFSTLTVSNMSPEDSSIYLCSVSRQSPNYGYTFGSGTRLTVV.

This clonotype is labeled as medium-sized. The rearrangement links TRBV3-1 to TRBJ1-1; D may be TRBD1 (6 bases). V dropped 6 bases and J dropped 1 base, with 9 bases sitting between them. The CDR3 is 13 amino acids. CDR1 LGHDT and CDR2 YNNKEL come from the germline V gene (reference sequence). The CDR3 DNA follows: TGTGCCAGCAGTCGGGGACAGAACACTGAAGCTTTCTTT. It translates to CASSRGQNTEAFF.

The chain is built from TRBV10-1 and TRBJ2-3, with 8 bases aligning to TRBD1. V gave up 3 bases and J gave up 5 bases; unmatched junction bases: 1. The germline V gene has CDR1 WNHNN and CDR2 SYGVQD (reference sequence). This CDR3 is built from 13 residues. CDR3 coding DNA: TGCGCCAGCAGTGAAGGGACAGGAGATACGCAGTATTTT. Translated: CASSEGTGDTQYF.

This clonotype was detected many times. J is TRBJ1-3 and V is TRBV18, with D maybe TRBD1 (6 bases). The V gene lost 6 bases and the J gene lost 4 bases, with 10 bases spanning the gap. CDR1 is KGHSH, CDR2 LQKENI, per germline. The CDR3 length is 13 residues. CDR3 DNA sequence: TGTGCCAGCTCTCCAGGGGACGGAAACACCATATATTTT. Its translation: CASSPGDGNTIYF. Full variable domain (rest looked up from reference TRBV18 and TRBJ1-3): NAGVMQNPRHLVRRRGQEARLRCSPMKGHSHVYWYRQLPEEGLKFMVYLQKENIIDESGMPKERFSAEFPKEGPSILRIQQVVRGDSAAYFCASSPGDGNTIYFGEGSWLTVV.

The table lists this clonotype with many counts. The CDR3 loop reads CASSTTGTNSYEQYF. The CDR3 DNA follows: TGTGCCAGCAGCACGACAGGGACAAACTCCTACGAGCAGTACTTC. The gene calls are TRBV12-3 or TRBV12-4 and TRBJ2-7; 7 bases agree with TRBD1. The CDR3 contains 15 residues. The trim removed 6 bases at V and 0 bases at J, leaving 8 bases unmatched.

The chain uses TRBV12-3 or TRBV12-4 and TRBJ2-7; D ambiguous. This CDR3 is built from 11 residues. V dropped 1 base and J dropped 4 bases, with 2 bases sitting between them. CDR3 nucleotide sequence: TGTGCCAGCAGTTTAGTGTACGAGCAGTACTTC. This translates into CASSLVYEQYF.